The T cell receptor beta chain described here comes from a study of T cell changes during pregnancy in multiple sclerosis. Trimming removed 1 base from V and 6 bases from J, with 7 bases in between. The CDR3 spans 13 residues. Germline CDR1 reads SGHTA; CDR2 reads FQGNSA. The protocol was immunoSEQ multiplex PCR, while the TCRdb copy is restricted to in-frame clones and leaves out a portion. The sample lists approximately 130,000 clones, 90% to 98% occurring once. The TCR was taken from a female donor with multiple sclerosis, enrolled in a pregnancy study. The starting material was peripheral blood, obtained after pregnancy. The chain joins TRBV7-2 to TRBJ2-1, with unresolved D. CDR3 sequence (DNA): TGTGCCAGCAGCTTAGGAATAGTCAATGAGCAGTTCTTC. As protein: CASSLGIVNEQFF.